The 15 T cell receptor beta chains presented below share a single source sample, sequenced in a study of technical replicates of blood from a few donors. Clones were read by immunoSEQ multiplex PCR, and TCRdb kept only the in-frame ones, dropping some. The sample consists of about 80,000 clones, 91% of them appearing once. The specimen sequenced was T cells isolated from PBMCs. The receptor source for this set is a human donor in good health.

This chain connects TRBV28 to TRBJ1-1; 7 nucleotides align to TRBD1. Germline V gene lookup returns CDR1 MDHEN and CDR2 SYDVKM. The CDR3 is 15 residues long. Germline trimming cut 1 base from V and 1 base from J; bases unmatched to any gene: 3. The CDR3 protein is CASSLLQGGNTEAFF. CDR3 coding DNA: TGTGCCAGCAGTTTATTGCAGGGGGGGAACACTGAAGCTTTCTTT.

The chain links TRBV28 to TRBJ1-5; TRBD1 aligns across 7 bases. V shed 5 bases and J 6 bases; nucleotides not matched to a gene: 10. Germline CDR1 and CDR2: MDHEN and SYDVKM. The CDR3 has 15 amino acids. The CDR3 loop is CASSPEDREAQPQHF. Written as DNA, the CDR3 is TGTGCCAGCAGTCCGGAAGACAGGGAGGCTCAGCCCCAGCATTTT.

CDR3 nucleotide sequence: TGTGCCAGCAGCTTAACAGGGGAGTATTCCGGGGAGCTGTTTTTT. Residues: CASSLTGEYSGELFF. This sequence joins TRBV11-2 and TRBJ2-2; 7 bases map to TRBD1. J gave up 6 bases and V 2 bases, and 6 bases lay outside the gene matches. The CDR3 totals 15 residues. Germline loops: CDR1 SGHAT, CDR2 FQNNGV.

In the case of this clone: At one of its ends the junction is not consistent with the germline gene, which may arise from a read error. The genes are TRBV2 and TRBJ2-6, with D possibly matching TRBD1 (6 bases). CDR1 is SNHLY and CDR2 is FYNNEI in the germline V gene. The CDR3 extends over 16 amino acids. The CDR3 sequence is CASGEDSSSGANVLTF. The CDR3 DNA sequence: TGTGCCAGCGGTGAGGACAGTAGCTCTGGGGCCAACGTCCTGACTTTC.

The V call is TRBV5-1, the J call TRBJ1-3, with 7 bases matching TRBD1. This CDR3 has 16 residues. Germline CDR1 and CDR2: SGHRS and YFSETQ. V shed 4 bases, J shed 0 bases, and the junction held 7 bases outside the gene matches. This chain's CDR3 is CASSPVTGSSGNTIYF. In nucleotides, the CDR3 is TGCGCCAGCAGCCCAGTGACAGGGAGCTCTGGAAACACCATATATTTT.

The chain uses TRBV29-1 and TRBJ1-4; D is unresolved. Trimming shortened V by 5 bases and J by 7 bases, and 8 bases separated the two germline ends. The germline gives CDR1 SQVTM, CDR2 ANQGSEA. The CDR3 covers 11 residues. The CDR3 protein is CSVLGGEKLFF. DNA for the CDR3: TGCAGCGTTCTCGGTGGTGAAAAACTGTTTTTT.

This chain joins TRBV6-1 and TRBJ1-2; D is unresolved. This CDR3 comprises 16 residues. V shed 3 bases and J shed 7 bases, with 21 bases lying between them. In germline, CDR1 is MNHNS, CDR2 SASEGT. The CDR3 nucleotides read TGTGCCAGCAGTGAGCGGGCCTCGTCCAAATTTTCTGGCTACACCTTC. This translates into CASSERASSKFSGYTF.

In DNA, the CDR3 is TGTGCCAGCAGTGAAAACAGGGCCCTAACCTACTATGGCTACACCTTC. It translates to CASSENRALTYYGYTF. This chain links TRBV28 with TRBJ1-2; a weak D match, TRBD1 (6 bases). Trimming left V 5 bases short and J 3 bases short, with 19 bases between. This CDR3 contains 16 residues. CDR1 and CDR2 from the germline V gene are MDHEN and SYDVKM.

This chain connects TRBV19 to TRBJ2-1; 11 nucleotides match TRBD2. The V and J ends lost 5 bases and 3 bases, in that order; junction bases with no gene match: 6. The V gene's germline CDR1 is LNHDA and CDR2 SQIVND (reference sequence). This CDR3 is built from 16 residues. The CDR3 spells CASSPRTSGFYNEQFF. CDR3 sequence (DNA): TGTGCCAGTAGTCCCCGGACTAGCGGGTTCTACAATGAGCAGTTCTTC. Full variable domain (remainder filled in from reference TRBV19 and TRBJ2-1): DGGITQSPKYLFRKEGQNVTLSCEQNLNHDAMYWYRQDPGQGLRLIYYSQIVNDFQKGDIAEGYSVSREKKESFPLTVTSAQKNPTAFYLCASSPRTSGFYNEQFFGPGTRLTVL.

The chain links TRBV27 to TRBJ2-1; no reliable D call. Looked up from germline, CDR1 is MNHEY and CDR2 is SMNVEV (reference sequence). Trimming shortened V by 2 bases and J by 0 bases, and 8 bases separated the two germline ends. CDR3 size: 15 residues. The DNA of the CDR3 is TGTGCCAGCAGTTTAGGCCGCCGCTCCTACAATGAGCAGTTCTTC. This sequence encodes CASSLGRRSYNEQFF.

The gene calls are TRBV5-4 and TRBJ2-3, with D maybe TRBD1 (6 bases). The V end was cut by 3 bases, the J end by 4 bases, with 6 bases between. The CDR3 runs to 12 residues. The germline V gene has CDR1 SGHNT and CDR2 YYREEE (reference sequence). CDR3 sequence reads: CASSYRADTQYF. The CDR3 DNA follows: TGTGCCAGCAGCTACAGGGCAGATACGCAGTATTTT.

The J gene is TRBJ2-7, the V gene TRBV30; 8 positions match TRBD1. Trimming removed 7 bases from V and 2 bases from J; junction bases left unmatched: 7. Germline V lookup: CDR1 GTSNPN, CDR2 SVGIG (reference sequence). The CDR3 has 13 amino acids. Written as DNA, the CDR3 is TGTGCCTTGGACAGGGAGTTCACCTACGAGCAGTACTTC. Translated: CALDREFTYEQYF.

This chain links TRBV7-4 with TRBJ2-1; 9 bases are shared with TRBD2. Unmatched junction bases numbered 9, after V lost 5 bases and J lost 4 bases. Per the germline V gene, CDR1 is SGHVT and CDR2 is SQSDAQ. This CDR3 contains 16 residues. The CDR3 spells CASSPPGLAIYNEQFF. The DNA for the CDR3 is TGTGCCAGCAGCCCACCCGGACTAGCGATTTACAATGAGCAGTTCTTC.

This clone was recorded only once. V is TRBV19 and J is TRBJ1-5, with D perhaps matching TRBD1 (5 bases). CDR1 LNHDA and CDR2 SQIVND come from the germline V gene (reference sequence). Trimming took off 6 bases at V and 3 bases at J, with 15 bases between the two ends. CDR3 length: 15 residues. CDR3: CASSAGGGSNQPQHF. The CDR3 bases are TGTGCCAGTAGCGCCGGGGGGGGATCCAATCAGCCCCAGCATTTT.

The chain links TRBV6-4 to TRBJ1-2; no clear D. The V and J ends lost 4 bases and 0 bases respectively, with 3 bases between them. Germline V gene lookup returns CDR1 MRHNA and CDR2 SNTAGT. This CDR3 comprises 12 residues. Here the CDR3 reads CASSAANYGYTF. As DNA, the CDR3 is TGTGCCAGCAGTGCGGCTAACTATGGCTACACCTTC.